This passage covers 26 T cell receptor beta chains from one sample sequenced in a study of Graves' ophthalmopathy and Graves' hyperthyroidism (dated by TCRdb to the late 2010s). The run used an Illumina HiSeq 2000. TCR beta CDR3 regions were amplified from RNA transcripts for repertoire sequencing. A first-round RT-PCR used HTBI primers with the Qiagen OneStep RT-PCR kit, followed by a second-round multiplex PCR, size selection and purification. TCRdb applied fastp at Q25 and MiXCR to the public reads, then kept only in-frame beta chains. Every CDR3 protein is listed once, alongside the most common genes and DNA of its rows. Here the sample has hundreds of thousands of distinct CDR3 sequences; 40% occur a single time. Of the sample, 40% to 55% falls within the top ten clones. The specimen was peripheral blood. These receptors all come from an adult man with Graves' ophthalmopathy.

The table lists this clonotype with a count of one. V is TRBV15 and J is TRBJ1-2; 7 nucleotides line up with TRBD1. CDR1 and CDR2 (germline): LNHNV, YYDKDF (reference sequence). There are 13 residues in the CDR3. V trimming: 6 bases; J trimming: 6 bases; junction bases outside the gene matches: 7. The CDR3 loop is CATRNRGLDGYTF. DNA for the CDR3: TGTGCCACCAGGAACAGGGGATTAGATGGCTACACCTTC.

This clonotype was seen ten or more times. CDR3 nucleotides: TGTGCCAGCAGCCCGACAGGGGGTTTCTATGGCTACACCTTC. Protein: CASSPTGGFYGYTF. V is TRBV11-2 and J is TRBJ1-2; 9 bases are a match to TRBD1. Trimming at V came to 5 bases and at J to 4 bases, leaving 5 bases not matched to a gene. This CDR3 spans 14 amino acids. CDR1 and CDR2 (germline): SGHAT, FQNNGV.

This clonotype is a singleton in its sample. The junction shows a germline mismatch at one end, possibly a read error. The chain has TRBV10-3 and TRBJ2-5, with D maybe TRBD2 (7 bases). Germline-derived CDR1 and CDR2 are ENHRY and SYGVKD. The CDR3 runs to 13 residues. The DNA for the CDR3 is TGTGCCAGCAGTGGCGGGGGCGTGGAGACCCAGTACTTC. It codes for CASSGGGVETQYF.

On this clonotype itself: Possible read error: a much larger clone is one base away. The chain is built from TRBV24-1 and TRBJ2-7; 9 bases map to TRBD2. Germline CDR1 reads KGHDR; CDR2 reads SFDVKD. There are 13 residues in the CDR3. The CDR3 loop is CASSSGSFYEQYF. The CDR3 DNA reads TGTGCCAGCAGTAGCGGGAGTTTCTACGAGCAGTACTTC.

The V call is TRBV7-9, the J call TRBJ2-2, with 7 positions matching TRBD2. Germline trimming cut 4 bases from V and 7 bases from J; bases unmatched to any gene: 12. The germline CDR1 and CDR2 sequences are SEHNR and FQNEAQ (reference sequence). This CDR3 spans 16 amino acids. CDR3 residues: CASSSPRLAGGGELFF. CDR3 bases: TGTGCCAGCAGCTCCCCTCGACTAGCCGGTGGCGGGGAGCTGTTTTTT.

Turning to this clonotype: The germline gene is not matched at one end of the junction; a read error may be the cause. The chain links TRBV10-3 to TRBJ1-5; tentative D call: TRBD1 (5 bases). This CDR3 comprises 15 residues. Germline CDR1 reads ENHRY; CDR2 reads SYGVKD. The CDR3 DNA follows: TGTGCCAGCAGTGAAGGGTTGGCAGGGCTTCAGCCCCAGCATTTT. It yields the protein CASSEGLAGLQPQHF.

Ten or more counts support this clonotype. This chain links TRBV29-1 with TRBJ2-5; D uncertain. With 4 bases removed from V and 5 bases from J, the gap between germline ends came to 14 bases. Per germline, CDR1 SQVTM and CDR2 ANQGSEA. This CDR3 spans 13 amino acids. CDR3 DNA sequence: TGCAGCGTTGGAGGACGTTCAGCGGAGACCCAGTACTTC. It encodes CSVGGRSAETQYF.

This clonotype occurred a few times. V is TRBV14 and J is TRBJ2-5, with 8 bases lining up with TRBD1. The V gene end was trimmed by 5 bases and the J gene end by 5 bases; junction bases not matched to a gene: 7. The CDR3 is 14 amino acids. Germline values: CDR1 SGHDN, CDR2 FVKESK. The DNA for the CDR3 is TGTGCCAGCAGCACCGACGGACAGGGTGAGACCCAGTACTTC. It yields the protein CASSTDGQGETQYF.

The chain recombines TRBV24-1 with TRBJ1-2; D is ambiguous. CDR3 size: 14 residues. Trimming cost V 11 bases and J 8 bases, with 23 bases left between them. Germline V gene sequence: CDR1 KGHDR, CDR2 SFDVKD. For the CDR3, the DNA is TGTGCCAGCACCCCCACGGTCGGGGTACAAGGCTACACCTTC. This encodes CASTPTVGVQGYTF.

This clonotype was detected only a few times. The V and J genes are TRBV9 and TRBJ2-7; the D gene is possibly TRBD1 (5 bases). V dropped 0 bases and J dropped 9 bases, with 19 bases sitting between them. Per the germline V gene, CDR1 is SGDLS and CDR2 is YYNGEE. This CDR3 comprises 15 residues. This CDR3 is CASSVVDSPPTGQYF. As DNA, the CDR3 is TGTGCCAGCAGCGTAGTTGACAGCCCCCCTACCGGGCAGTACTTC.

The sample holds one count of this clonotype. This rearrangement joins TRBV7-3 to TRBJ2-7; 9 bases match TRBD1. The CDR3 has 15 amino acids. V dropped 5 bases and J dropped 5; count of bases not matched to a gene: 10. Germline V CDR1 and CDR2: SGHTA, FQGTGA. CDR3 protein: CASSLTGTGSDEQYF. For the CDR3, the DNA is TGTGCCAGCAGCCTTACCGGGACAGGGAGTGACGAGCAGTACTTC. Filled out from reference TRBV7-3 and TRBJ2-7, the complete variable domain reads GAGVSQTPSNKVTEKGKYVELRCDPISGHTALYWYRQSLGQGPEFLIYFQGTGAADDSGLPNDRFFAVRPEGSVSTLKIQRTERGDSAVYLCASSLTGTGSDEQYFGPGTRLTVT.

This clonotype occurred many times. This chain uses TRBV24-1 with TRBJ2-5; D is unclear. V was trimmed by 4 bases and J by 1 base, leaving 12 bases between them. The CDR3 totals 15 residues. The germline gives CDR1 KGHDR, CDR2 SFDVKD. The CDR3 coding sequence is TGTGCCACCAGTGACAGCTGGACGGGCCAAGAGACCCAGTACTTC. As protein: CATSDSWTGQETQYF.

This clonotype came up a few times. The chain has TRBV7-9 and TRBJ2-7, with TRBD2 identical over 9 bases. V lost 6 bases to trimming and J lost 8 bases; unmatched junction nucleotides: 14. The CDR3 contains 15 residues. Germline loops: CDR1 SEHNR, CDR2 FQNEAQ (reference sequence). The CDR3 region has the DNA TGTGCCAGCAGTGACATAGCGGGAGACCCGGCCAAGCAGTACTTC. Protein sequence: CASSDIAGDPAKQYF.

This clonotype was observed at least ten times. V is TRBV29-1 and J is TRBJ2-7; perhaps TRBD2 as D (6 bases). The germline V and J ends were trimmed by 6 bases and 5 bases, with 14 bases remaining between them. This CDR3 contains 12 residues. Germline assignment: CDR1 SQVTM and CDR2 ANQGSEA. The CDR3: CSVEEGADEQYF. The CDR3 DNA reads TGCAGCGTCGAGGAGGGAGCGGACGAGCAGTACTTC.

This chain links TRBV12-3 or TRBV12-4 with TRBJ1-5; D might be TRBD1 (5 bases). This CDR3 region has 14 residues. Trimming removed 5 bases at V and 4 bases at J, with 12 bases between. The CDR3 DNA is TGTGCCAGCAGTCCGGGACTTCAGAATCAGCCCCAGCATTTT. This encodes CASSPGLQNQPQHF.

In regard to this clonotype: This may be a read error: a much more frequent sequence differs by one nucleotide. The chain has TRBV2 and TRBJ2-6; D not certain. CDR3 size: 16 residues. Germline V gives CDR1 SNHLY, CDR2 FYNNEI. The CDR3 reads CASSSASWSGVNVLTF. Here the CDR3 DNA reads TGCGCCAGCAGCTCTGCCAGTTGGTCTGGGGTCAACGTCCTGACTTTC. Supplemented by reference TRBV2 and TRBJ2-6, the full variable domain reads EPEVTQTPSHQVTQMGQEVILRCVPISNHLYFYWYRQILGQKVEFLVSFYNNEISEKSEIFDDQFSVERPDGSNFTLKIRSTKLEDSAMYFCASSSASWSGVNVLTFGAGSRLTVL.

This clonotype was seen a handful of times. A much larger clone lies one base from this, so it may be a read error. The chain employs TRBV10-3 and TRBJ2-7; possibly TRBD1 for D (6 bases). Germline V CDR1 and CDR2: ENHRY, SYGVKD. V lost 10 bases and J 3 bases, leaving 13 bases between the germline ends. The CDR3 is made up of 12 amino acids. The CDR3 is CATGDKVYEQYF. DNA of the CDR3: TGTGCCACCGGGGACAAGGTCTACGAGCAGTACTTC.

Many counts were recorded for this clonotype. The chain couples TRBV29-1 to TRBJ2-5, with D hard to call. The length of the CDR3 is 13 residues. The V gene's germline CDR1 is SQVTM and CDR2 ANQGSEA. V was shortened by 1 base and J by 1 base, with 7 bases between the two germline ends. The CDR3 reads CSVEGPTQETQYF. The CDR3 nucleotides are TGCAGCGTTGAAGGCCCGACCCAAGAGACCCAGTACTTC.

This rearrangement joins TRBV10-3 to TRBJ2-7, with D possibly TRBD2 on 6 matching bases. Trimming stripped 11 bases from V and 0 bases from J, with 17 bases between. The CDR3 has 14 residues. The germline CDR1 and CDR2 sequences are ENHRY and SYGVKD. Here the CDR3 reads CAWRRSGFSYEQYF. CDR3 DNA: TGTGCCTGGAGGAGGAGCGGGTTCTCCTACGAGCAGTACTTC.

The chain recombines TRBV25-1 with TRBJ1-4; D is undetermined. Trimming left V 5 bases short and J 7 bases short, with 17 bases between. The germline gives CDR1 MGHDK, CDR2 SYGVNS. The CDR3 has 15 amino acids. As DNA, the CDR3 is TGTGCCAGCAGTTACTCTGGCAGTAAAAGTGAAAAACTGTTTTTT. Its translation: CASSYSGSKSEKLFF.

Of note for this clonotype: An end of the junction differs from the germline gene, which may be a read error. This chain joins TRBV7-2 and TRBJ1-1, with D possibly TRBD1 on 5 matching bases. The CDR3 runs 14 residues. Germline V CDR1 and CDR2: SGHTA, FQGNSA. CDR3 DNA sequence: TGTGCCAGCAGCTTACAGGGTCTGAACAGTGAAGCTTTCTTT. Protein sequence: CASSLQGLNSEAFF.

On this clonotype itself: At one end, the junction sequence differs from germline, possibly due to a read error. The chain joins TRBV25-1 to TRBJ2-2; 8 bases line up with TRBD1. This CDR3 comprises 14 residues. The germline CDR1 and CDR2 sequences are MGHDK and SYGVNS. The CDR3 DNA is TGTGCCAGCAGCCCCACAGGGGGGACCGGGGAGCTGTCTTTT. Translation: CASSPTGGTGELSF.

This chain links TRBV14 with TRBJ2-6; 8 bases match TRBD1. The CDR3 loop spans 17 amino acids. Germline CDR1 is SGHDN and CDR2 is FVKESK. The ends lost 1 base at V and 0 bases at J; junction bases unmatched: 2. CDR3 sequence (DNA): TGTGCCAGCAGCCAAGGACAGGGGAACTCTGGGGCCAACGTCCTGACTTTC. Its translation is CASSQGQGNSGANVLTF.

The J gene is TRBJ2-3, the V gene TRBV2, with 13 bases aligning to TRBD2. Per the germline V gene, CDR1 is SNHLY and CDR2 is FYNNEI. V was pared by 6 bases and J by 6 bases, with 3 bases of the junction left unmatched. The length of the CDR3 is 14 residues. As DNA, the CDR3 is TGTGCCAGCAGACCGGGACTAGCGGGGGATACGCAGTATTTT. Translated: CASRPGLAGDTQYF.

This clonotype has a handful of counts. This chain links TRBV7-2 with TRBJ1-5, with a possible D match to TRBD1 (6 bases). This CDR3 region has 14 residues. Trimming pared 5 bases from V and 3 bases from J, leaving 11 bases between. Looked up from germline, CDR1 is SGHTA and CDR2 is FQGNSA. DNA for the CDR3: TGTGCCAGCAGCCAAGGGGGGATCAATCAGCCCCAGCATTTT. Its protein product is CASSQGGINQPQHF. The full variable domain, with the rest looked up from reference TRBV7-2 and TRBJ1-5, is GAGVSQSPSNKVTEKGKDVELRCDPISGHTALYWYRQSLGQGLEFLIYFQGNSAPDKSGLPSDRFSAERTGGSVSTLTIQRTQQEDSAVYLCASSQGGINQPQHFGDGTRLSIL.

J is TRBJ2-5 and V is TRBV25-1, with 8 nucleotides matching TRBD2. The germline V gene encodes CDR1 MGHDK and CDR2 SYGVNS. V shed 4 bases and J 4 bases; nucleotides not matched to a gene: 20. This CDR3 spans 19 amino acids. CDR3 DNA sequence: TGTGCCAGCAGTGGCCCCGTTAGAAAGCGGGGGATCAGAATAGAGACCCAGTACTTC. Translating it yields CASSGPVRKRGIRIETQYF.